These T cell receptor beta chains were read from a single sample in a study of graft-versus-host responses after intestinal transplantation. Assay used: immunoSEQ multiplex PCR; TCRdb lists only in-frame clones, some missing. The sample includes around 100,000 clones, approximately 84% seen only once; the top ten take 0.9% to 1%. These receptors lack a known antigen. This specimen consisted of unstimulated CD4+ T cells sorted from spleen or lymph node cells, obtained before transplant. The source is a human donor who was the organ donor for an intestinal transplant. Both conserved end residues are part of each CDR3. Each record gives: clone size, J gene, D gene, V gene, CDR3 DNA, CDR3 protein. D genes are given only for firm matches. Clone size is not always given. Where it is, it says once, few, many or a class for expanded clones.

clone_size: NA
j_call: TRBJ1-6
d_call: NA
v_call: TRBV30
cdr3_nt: TGTGCCTGGAGTCCTATTGAGGACTCACCCCTCCACTTT
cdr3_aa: CAWSPIEDSPLHF

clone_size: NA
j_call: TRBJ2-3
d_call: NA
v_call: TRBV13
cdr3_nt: TGTGCCAGCAGGAGCGAGCGGAGCACAGATACGCAGTATTTT
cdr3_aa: CASRSERSTDTQYF

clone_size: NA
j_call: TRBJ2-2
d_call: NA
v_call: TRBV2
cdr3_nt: TGTGCCAGCAGCCACGGAGTGGGCACCGGGGAGCTGTTTTTT
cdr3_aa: CASSHGVGTGELFF

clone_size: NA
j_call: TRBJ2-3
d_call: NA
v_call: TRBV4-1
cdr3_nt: TGCGCCAGCAGCCAACCCCGGGGTACGCAGTATTTT
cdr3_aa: CASSQPRGTQYF

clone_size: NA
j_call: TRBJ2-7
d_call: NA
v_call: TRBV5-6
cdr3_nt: TGTGCCAGCAGCTTGGAGGCCTACGAGCAGTACTTC
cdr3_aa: CASSLEAYEQYF

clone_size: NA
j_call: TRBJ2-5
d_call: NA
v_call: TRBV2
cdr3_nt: TGTGCCAGCAGTGAAATGGGACACGACCAAGAGACCCAGTACTTC
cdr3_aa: CASSEMGHDQETQYF

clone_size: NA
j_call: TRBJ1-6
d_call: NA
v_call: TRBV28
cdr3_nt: TGTGCCAGCAAGAAGGGCTATAATTCACCCCTCCACTTT
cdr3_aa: CASKKGYNSPLHF

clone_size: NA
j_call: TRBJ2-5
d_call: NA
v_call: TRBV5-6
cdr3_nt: TGTGCCAGCAGCCAGACTAGACAGGGACAGACCCAGTACTTC
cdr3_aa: CASSQTRQGQTQYF

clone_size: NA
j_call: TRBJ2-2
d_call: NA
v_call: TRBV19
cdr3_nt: TGTGCCAGTAGTATACTGCCTCGGAACACCGGGGAGCTGTTTTTT
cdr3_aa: CASSILPRNTGELFF

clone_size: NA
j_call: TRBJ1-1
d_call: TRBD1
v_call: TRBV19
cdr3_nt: TGTGCCAGTATCGCGGGACAGTGGAACACTGAAGCTTTCTTT
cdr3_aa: CASIAGQWNTEAFF

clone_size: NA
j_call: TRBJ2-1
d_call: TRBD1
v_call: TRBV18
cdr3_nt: TGTGCCAGCCTCCGGGCGGGGACAGGGGTATACAATGAGCAGTTCTTC
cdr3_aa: CASLRAGTGVYNEQFF

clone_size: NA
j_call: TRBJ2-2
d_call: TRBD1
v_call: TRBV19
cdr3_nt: TGTGCCAGTAGTGTCCGACAGGGGGCGAGCGGGGAGCTGTTTTTT
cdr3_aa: CASSVRQGASGELFF

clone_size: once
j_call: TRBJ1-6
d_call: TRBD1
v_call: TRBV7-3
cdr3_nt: TGTGCCAGCAGCTCGGGACAGGGAAGTTCACCCCTCCACTTT
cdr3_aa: CASSSGQGSSPLHF

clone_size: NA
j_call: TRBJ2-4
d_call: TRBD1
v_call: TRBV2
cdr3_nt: TGTGCCAGCGGGGGGACACAACCGGGACAGGGCGAATTTCGCATTCAGTACTTC
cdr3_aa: CASGGTQPGQGEFRIQYF

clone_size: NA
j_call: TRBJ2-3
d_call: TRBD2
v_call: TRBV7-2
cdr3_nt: TGTGCCAGCAGCTGGACTAGCGGGGGGGCCACAGATACGCAGTATTTT
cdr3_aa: CASSWTSGGATDTQYF

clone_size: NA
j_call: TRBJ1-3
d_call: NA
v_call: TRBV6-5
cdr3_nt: TGTGCCAGCAGTCCCGGGGTAAACACCATATATTTT
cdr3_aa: CASSPGVNTIYF

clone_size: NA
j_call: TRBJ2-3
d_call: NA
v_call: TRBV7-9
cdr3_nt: TGTGCCAGCACCCAAAAACCTTCGACAGATACGCAGTATTTT
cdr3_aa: CASTQKPSTDTQYF

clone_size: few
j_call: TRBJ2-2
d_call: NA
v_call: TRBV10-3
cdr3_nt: TGTGCCATCAGTGAAGGCCAAAACACCGGGGAGCTGTTTTTT
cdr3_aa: CAISEGQNTGELFF

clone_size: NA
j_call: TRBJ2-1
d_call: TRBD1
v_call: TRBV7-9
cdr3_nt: TGTGCCAGCACCGAAACAGGGGGCCCCTACAATGAGCAGTTCTTC
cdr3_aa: CASTETGGPYNEQFF

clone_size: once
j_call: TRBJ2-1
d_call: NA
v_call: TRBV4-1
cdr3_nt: TGCGCCAGCAGCCAAGACTATTGGGTGAATGAGCAGTTCTTC
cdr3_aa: CASSQDYWVNEQFF

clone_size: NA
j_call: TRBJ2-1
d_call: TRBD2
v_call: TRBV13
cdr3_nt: TGTGCCAGCAGCATAAAAGCGGGGGGCCGGTCCAATGAGCAGTTCTTC
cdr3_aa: CASSIKAGGRSNEQFF

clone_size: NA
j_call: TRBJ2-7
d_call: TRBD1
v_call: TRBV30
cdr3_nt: TGTGCCTGGAGTTTCGGGACAGGGGTCGAGCAGTACTTC
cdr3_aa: CAWSFGTGVEQYF

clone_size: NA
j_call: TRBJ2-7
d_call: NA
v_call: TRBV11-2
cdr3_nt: TGTGCCAGCAGTTTTACAGGGTTCTCCTACGAGCAGTACTTC
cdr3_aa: CASSFTGFSYEQYF

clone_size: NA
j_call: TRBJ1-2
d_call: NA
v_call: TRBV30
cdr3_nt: TGTGCCTGGAGTGTTCTACAGGGTAACTATGGCTACACCTTC
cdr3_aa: CAWSVLQGNYGYTF

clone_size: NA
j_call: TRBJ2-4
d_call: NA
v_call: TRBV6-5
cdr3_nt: TGTGCCACCAGACAGCTAGCCAAAAACATTCAGTACTTC
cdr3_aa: CATRQLAKNIQYF

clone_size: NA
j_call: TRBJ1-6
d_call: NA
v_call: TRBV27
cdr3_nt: TGTGCCAGCAGTTTAGTTCTGGGCGCGGGAAATTCACCCCTCCACTTT
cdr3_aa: CASSLVLGAGNSPLHF

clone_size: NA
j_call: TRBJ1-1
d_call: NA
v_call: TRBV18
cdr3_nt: TGTGCCAGCTCACCACTCGAAGGGTCGACTGAAGCTTTCTTT
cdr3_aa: CASSPLEGSTEAFF

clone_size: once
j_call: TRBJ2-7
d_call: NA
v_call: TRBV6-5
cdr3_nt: TGTGCCAGCAGCCAGGCCTACGAGCAGTACTTC
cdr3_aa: CASSQAYEQYF

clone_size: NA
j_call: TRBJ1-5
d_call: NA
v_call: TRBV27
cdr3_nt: TGTGCCAGCAGTCTCGATGGGATAGTTAGGCCCCAGCATTTT
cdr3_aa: CASSLDGIVRPQHF

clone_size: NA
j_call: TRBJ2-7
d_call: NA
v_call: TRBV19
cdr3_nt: TGTGCCAGTGGCACAGGGCTTATCTACGAGCAGTACTTC
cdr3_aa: CASGTGLIYEQYF

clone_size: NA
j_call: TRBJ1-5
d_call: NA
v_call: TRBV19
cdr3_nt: TGTGCCAGTAGTGGGACATTTAGCAATCAGCCCCAGCATTTT
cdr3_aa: CASSGTFSNQPQHF

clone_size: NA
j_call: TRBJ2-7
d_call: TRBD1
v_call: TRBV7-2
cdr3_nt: TGTGCCAGCAGCTCCAGGGGGTTTTACTACGAGCAGTACTTC
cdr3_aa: CASSSRGFYYEQYF

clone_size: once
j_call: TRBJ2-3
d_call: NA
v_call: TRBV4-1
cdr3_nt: TGCGCCAGCAGCCACGGGGATACGCAGTATTTT
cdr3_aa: CASSHGDTQYF

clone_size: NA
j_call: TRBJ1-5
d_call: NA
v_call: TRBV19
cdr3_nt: TGTGCCAGTAGTATAAGCAGGGGTGATTATAATCAGCCCCAGCATTTT
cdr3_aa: CASSISRGDYNQPQHF

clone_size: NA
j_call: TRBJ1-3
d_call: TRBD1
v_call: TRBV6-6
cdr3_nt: TGTGCCAGCAATCAACAGGGGGCAGGGGGAAACACCATATATTTT
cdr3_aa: CASNQQGAGGNTIYF

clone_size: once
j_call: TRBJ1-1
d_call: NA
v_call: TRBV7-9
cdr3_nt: TGTGCCAGCAGCTTAGTAACAGGGTCCATCACTGAAGCTTTCTTT
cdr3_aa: CASSLVTGSITEAFF

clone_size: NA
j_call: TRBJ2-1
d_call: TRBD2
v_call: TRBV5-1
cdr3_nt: TGCGCCAGCAGCTTAAGGACTAGCTACTACAATGAGCAGTTCTTC
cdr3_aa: CASSLRTSYYNEQFF

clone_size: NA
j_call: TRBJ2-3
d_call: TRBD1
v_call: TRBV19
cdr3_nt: TGTGCCAGTACCCCAGGGGGCTTGACGACAGATACGCAGTATTTT
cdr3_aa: CASTPGGLTTDTQYF

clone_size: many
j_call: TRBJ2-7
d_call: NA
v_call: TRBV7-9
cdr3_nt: TGTGCCAGCAGCTCTACATCCTACGAGCAGTACTTC
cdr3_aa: CASSSTSYEQYF

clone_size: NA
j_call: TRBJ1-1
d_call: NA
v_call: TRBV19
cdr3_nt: TGTGCCAGTAGAATGGGGGCGAACACTGAAGCTTTCTTT
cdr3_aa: CASRMGANTEAFF